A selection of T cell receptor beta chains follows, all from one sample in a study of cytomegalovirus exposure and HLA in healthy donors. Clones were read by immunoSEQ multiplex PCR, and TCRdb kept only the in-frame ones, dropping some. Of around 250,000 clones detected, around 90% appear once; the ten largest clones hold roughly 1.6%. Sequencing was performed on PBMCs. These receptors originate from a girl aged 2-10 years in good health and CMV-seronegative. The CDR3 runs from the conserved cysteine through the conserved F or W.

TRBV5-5 CASSLARYSYEQYF
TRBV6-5 CASSYTGQGYEQYF
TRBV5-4 CASTGTASPDTQYF
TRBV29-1 CSVDSTGGGGETQYF
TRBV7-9 CASSSRGTQYF
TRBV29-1 CSVERGLAGSGSQYF
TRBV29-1 CSAKGQSEQYF
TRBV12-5 CASTRGGNTEAFF
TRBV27 CASSLRLAGGFSEQFF
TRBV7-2 CASSFRTGDTGELFF
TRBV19 CASSIGGDTQYF
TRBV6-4 CASSLTSGGPYEQYF
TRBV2 CASIQTGTGSGEQYF
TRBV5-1 CASSWRDSNFYEQYF
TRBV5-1 CASTPPGQGYGYTF
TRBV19 CASSFLYNEQFF
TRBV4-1 CASSQESGRRNEQFF
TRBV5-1 CASSFRDSLYNEQFF
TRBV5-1 CASSLGATDTQYF
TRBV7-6 CASSLSASGGSYEQYF
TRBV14 CASSPPGTSGVNEQFF
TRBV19 CASSILAGSEGRSYEQYF
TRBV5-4 CASSLEQALNTEAFF
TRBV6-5 CASSRMGTGAYEQYF
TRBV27 CASRWAGGSTDTQYF
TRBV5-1 CASSPGQGDTEAFF
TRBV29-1 CSVTGVGGYTF
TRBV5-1 CASSWTGFEAFF
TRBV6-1 CASHGLAVAGEQFF
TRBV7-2 CAIGQGNQPQHF
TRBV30 CAWSRQGLDFLPDNEQFF
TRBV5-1 CASSPSGTGGEKLFF
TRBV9 CASSVTPSGSGGRVEQFF
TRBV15 CATTQGDPAGYTF
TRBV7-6 CASSLKPARAGFKTQYF
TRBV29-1 CSVVSTGVDSGANVLTF
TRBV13 CASSPDRGRLAGVDEQYF
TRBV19 CASQRTGLSEQYF
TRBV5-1 CASSLATGFQETQYF